Presented here are 8 T cell receptor beta chains from one specimen sequenced in a study of T cell responses to AZD1222 COVID-19 vaccine. TCRdb keeps only in-frame clones here, not all; method: immunoSEQ multiplex PCR. Of roughly 160,000 clones in the sample, roughly 90% were seen once. Specimen: peripheral blood, collected 28 days after the second AZD1222 dose. The receptors here all came from an adult who received the AZD1222 COVID-19 vaccine.

The chain couples TRBV29-1 to TRBJ1-1; tentatively, D is TRBD1 (6 bases). CDR1 is SQVTM and CDR2 is ANQGSEA in the germline V gene. Trimming took 7 bases from V and 7 from J, leaving 16 bases between them. CDR3 length: 12 amino acids. CDR3 amino acids: CSASGHRIEAFF. Written as DNA, the CDR3 is TGCAGCGCCTCGGGACACAGAATTGAAGCTTTCTTT.

The chain employs TRBV6-5 and TRBJ1-6; 8 bases map to TRBD1. The trim removed 5 bases at V and 11 bases at J, leaving 8 bases unmatched. Germline V gene data show CDR1 as MNHEY and CDR2 as SVGAGI. CDR3 length: 14 residues. This chain's CDR3 is CASSLDRGRPPLHF. Written as DNA, the CDR3 is TGTGCCAGCAGTCTCGACAGGGGTAGGCCACCCCTCCACTTT.

This chain links TRBV6-5 with TRBJ1-1; D gene ambiguous. This CDR3 is 14 amino acids long. Trimming shortened V by 0 bases and J by 9 bases, and 14 bases separated the two germline ends. Germline V gene data show CDR1 as MNHEY and CDR2 as SVGAGI. CDR3 bases: TGTGCCAGCAGTTACTCGCAAGAAGCCCGGAAAGCTTTCTTT. Its protein product is CASSYSQEARKAFF.

This clone was seen only once. The chain combines TRBV4-3 with TRBJ1-5; D not resolved. V lost 1 base and J lost 5, with 12 bases in between. Germline lookup yields CDR1 LGHNA and CDR2 YSLEER. The CDR3 is 15 residues long. CDR3: CASSQVVGRDQPQHF. CDR3 in DNA: TGCGCCAGCAGCCAAGTAGTTGGTCGAGATCAGCCCCAGCATTTT.

The V and J genes are TRBV3-1 (or the pseudogene TRBV3-2) and TRBJ1-2; D gene unclear. Germline-derived CDR1 and CDR2 are LGHDT and YNNKEL (reference sequence). This CDR3 comprises 13 residues. V lost 1 base and J 8 bases, leaving 11 bases between the germline ends. CDR3 coding DNA: TGTGCCAGCAGCCAAGCGAGGGTAGGAGGCTACACCTTC. Translated, it gives CASSQARVGGYTF.

The chain recombines TRBV5-1 with TRBJ2-3, with 10 nucleotides matching TRBD2. CDR1 is SGHRS and CDR2 is YFSETQ in the germline V gene. This CDR3 comprises 15 residues. The trim removed 5 bases at V and 3 bases at J, leaving 6 bases unmatched. Written as DNA, the CDR3 is TGCGCCAGCAGATTAGCGGGGGGAAGGACAGATACGCAGTATTTT. Amino acid sequence: CASRLAGGRTDTQYF.

The chain joins TRBV19 to TRBJ2-1; D is unresolved. The germline CDR1 and CDR2 sequences are LNHDA and SQIVND (reference sequence). The CDR3 runs 11 residues. Trimming removed 5 bases from V and 10 bases from J, with 9 bases in between. The CDR3 nucleotides read TGTGCCAGTAGTTTTAGCAACGAGCAGTTCTTC. Its protein is CASSFSNEQFF.

The CDR3 DNA follows: TGTGCCAGCAGCGATCAACCCGGGACAGTCGAAAAACTGTTTTTT. Its translation: CASSDQPGTVEKLFF. The rearrangement joins TRBV9 to TRBJ1-4; 7 nucleotides line up with TRBD1. Germline CDR1 reads SGDLS; CDR2 reads YYNGEE. CDR3 length equals 15 residues. J was trimmed by 8 bases and V by 3 bases; bases with no gene match: 10. Full variable domain (rest looked up from reference TRBV9 and TRBJ1-4): DSGVTQTPKHLITATGQRVTLRCSPRSGDLSVYWYQQSLDQGLQFLIQYYNGEERAKGNILERFSAQQFPDLHSELNLSSLELGDSALYFCASSDQPGTVEKLFFGSGTQLSVL.